This T cell receptor beta chain was sequenced in a study of cytomegalovirus exposure and HLA in healthy donors. Whole-study context: The approximately 120 million unique TCR beta sequences, from about 179 million T cells, were found by an earlier analysis.

Study outcomes and limitations: Within an earlier analysis, most TCR beta V segments proved productive either about 87% or about 30% of the time.

In this sample, this clone turned up once. The antigen is undetermined. CDR1 SGHRS and CDR2 YFSETQ come from the germline V gene. There are 17 residues in the CDR3. V was pared by 4 bases and J by 0 bases, with 9 bases of the junction left unmatched. The study ran its PCR with 60 Vbeta and 13 Jbeta primers. The repertoire was sequenced with immunoSEQ multiplex PCR; TCRdb's copy has only in-frame clones and lacks some. The repertoire consists of a few hundred thousand clones, with 65% to 75% occurring once and the leading ten covering less than 2%. This chain joins TRBV5-1 and TRBJ2-3, with 9 bases identical to TRBD2. This TCR was recovered from a woman aged 25 to 39 in good health and CMV-seronegative. Sequencing was performed on PBMCs. In DNA form, the CDR3 reads TGCGCCAGCAGCAGACAGCGGGGGGTCTCTAGCACAGATACGCAGTATTTT. It codes for CASSRQRGVSSTDTQYF.